The 28 T cell receptor beta chains below come from one sample, sequenced in a study of cytomegalovirus exposure and HLA in healthy donors. PCR involved 60 Vbeta and 13 Jbeta primers. Data came from immunoSEQ multiplex PCR; TCRdb stores just in-frame clones and leaves some out. The sample has approximately 40,000 clones, about nine tenths seen once. The sample comprised PBMCs. The receptor source for this set is a woman in her forties in good health and CMV-seropositive.

This clone was picked up one time. The chain is built from TRBV5-5 and TRBJ2-3; 7 bases line up with TRBD2. CDR3 length: 15 residues. Germline values: CDR1 SGHKS, CDR2 YYEKEE (reference sequence). The junction had 11 bases not matched to a gene; V was cut back by 6 bases and J by 4 bases. The CDR3: CASTTLGGSPDTQYF. The CDR3 DNA reads as TGTGCCAGCACTACGTTGGGGGGGAGCCCAGATACGCAGTATTTT.

The rearrangement uses TRBV6-4 and TRBJ2-2; 10 positions agree with TRBD1. Germline CDR1 and CDR2: MRHNA and SNTAGT. V was pared by 6 bases and J by 3 bases, with 4 bases of the junction left unmatched. The CDR3 is 15 amino acids. The CDR3 region is CASSADRGDTGELFF. The CDR3 DNA is TGTGCCAGCAGCGCGGACAGGGGGGACACCGGGGAGCTGTTTTTT.

This clone appeared a single time. The chain couples TRBV30 to TRBJ2-7; 9 bases match TRBD1. Losses at the gene ends were 7 bases for V and 4 bases for J; bases not matched to a gene: 11. The CDR3 has 14 residues. CDR1 GTSNPN and CDR2 SVGIG come from the germline V gene (reference sequence). The CDR3 is CASSSTGTGYEQYF. The CDR3 nucleotides read TGTGCCTCCTCCTCTACCGGGACAGGGTACGAGCAGTACTTC.

The V gene is TRBV11-3, the J gene TRBJ1-3; D remains ambiguous. This CDR3 spans 15 amino acids. Germline lookup yields CDR1 SGHNT and CDR2 YENEEA. Trimming left V 0 bases short and J 4 bases short, with 10 bases between. CDR3 DNA: TGTGCCAGCAGCTTAGATCCGGGAGTGGGAAACACCATATATTTT. This codes for CASSLDPGVGNTIYF.

The rearrangement links TRBV10-2 to TRBJ2-5; 10 bases are a match to TRBD2. Germline V gene data show CDR1 as WSHSY and CDR2 as SAAADI. This CDR3 has 16 residues. The J segment lost 1 base and the V segment lost 6 bases, leaving 8 bases of the junction unmatched. CDR3 sequence: CASREASGGSQETQYF. The DNA for the CDR3 is TGCGCCAGCAGGGAGGCTAGCGGGGGTTCCCAAGAGACCCAGTACTTC.

The CDR3: CASSLTSGGADEQFF. Here the CDR3 DNA reads TGCGCCAGCAGCTTGACTAGCGGGGGGGCCGATGAGCAGTTCTTC. The rearrangement uses TRBV5-1 and TRBJ2-1; 13 bases align to TRBD2. The CDR3 sequence is 15 residues long. Germline V gives CDR1 SGHRS, CDR2 YFSETQ. With V trimmed by 1 base and J by 8 bases, 3 bases remained unmatched. The variable domain in full, completed from reference TRBV5-1 and TRBJ2-1, reads KAGVTQTPRYLIKTRGQQVTLSCSPISGHRSVSWYQQTPGQGLQFLFEYFSETQRNKGNFPGRFSGRQFSNSRSEMNVSTLELGDSALYLCASSLTSGGADEQFFGPGTRLTVL.

This clone turned up a few times. This chain joins TRBV6-1 and TRBJ1-5; no firm D call. The germline V and J ends were trimmed by 0 bases and 6 bases, with 18 bases remaining between them. CDR1 and CDR2 from the germline V gene are MNHNS and SASEGT. The CDR3 totals 17 residues. The CDR3 sequence: CASSEAGRGKGGQPQHF. The CDR3 DNA is TGTGCCAGCAGTGAAGCGGGTAGAGGGAAGGGCGGTCAGCCCCAGCATTTT.

The V and J genes are TRBV7-8 and TRBJ2-3, with 7 bases fitting TRBD1. Germline assignment: CDR1 SGHVS and CDR2 FQNEAQ. This CDR3 comprises 16 residues. V trimming: 8 bases; J trimming: 0 bases; junction bases outside the gene matches: 11. CDR3 protein: CASGGQTPLSTDTQYF. CDR3 DNA sequence: TGTGCCAGCGGGGGACAGACCCCGCTCAGCACAGATACGCAGTATTTT.

This sequence joins TRBV2 and TRBJ1-1; D perhaps matches TRBD1 (5 bases). The germline V gene encodes CDR1 SNHLY and CDR2 FYNNEI. CDR3 length: 16 residues. V was trimmed by 4 bases and J by 0 bases, leaving 15 bases between them. Here the CDR3 reads CASSVVQGYMNTEAFF. CDR3 DNA sequence: TGTGCCAGCAGTGTCGTCCAGGGATACATGAACACTGAAGCTTTCTTT.

This rearrangement joins TRBV10-2 to TRBJ2-1, with TRBD1 matching 7 bases. Trimming took 4 bases from V and 7 from J; bases not matched to a gene: 4. The CDR3 totals 13 residues. CDR1 and CDR2 from the germline V gene are WSHSY and SAAADI. The CDR3 sequence: CASSAAGGNEQFF. CDR3 DNA sequence: TGCGCCAGCAGTGCTGCAGGGGGTAATGAGCAGTTCTTC.

This clone was recorded only once. CDR3 DNA: TGTGCCAGCAGTTTATCGCCCGGGCGGGATGGCTACACCTTC. Its protein is CASSLSPGRDGYTF. This rearrangement joins TRBV28 to TRBJ1-2; D is unresolved. Per germline, CDR1 MDHEN and CDR2 SYDVKM. The CDR3 runs 14 residues. V lost 1 base, J lost 6 bases, and 12 bases lay in between.

This chain joins TRBV2 and TRBJ2-1; tentatively, D is TRBD1 (7 bases). Germline V CDR1 and CDR2: SNHLY, FYNNEI. Deletions cut 3 bases from V and 4 bases from J, with 13 bases between. This CDR3 has 15 residues. DNA of the CDR3: TGTGCCAGCAGTGACAGGGGGGCTTATTACAATGAGCAGTTCTTC. This sequence encodes CASSDRGAYYNEQFF.

The rearrangement links TRBV29-1 to TRBJ2-5; 8 bases line up with TRBD2. In germline, CDR1 is SQVTM, CDR2 ANQGSEA. The CDR3 consists of 15 residues. With 7 bases clipped from V and 4 bases from J, the junction kept 14 bases outside the gene matches. The CDR3: CSGDTSGGKGETQYF. The CDR3 DNA follows: TGCAGCGGAGATACTAGCGGAGGGAAAGGAGAGACCCAGTACTTC.

This sequence joins TRBV19 and TRBJ2-5, with TRBD2 identical over 10 bases. Germline trimming cut 7 bases from V and 6 bases from J; bases unmatched to any gene: 5. This CDR3 contains 13 residues. Germline loops: CDR1 LNHDA, CDR2 SQIVND (reference sequence). The CDR3 region has the DNA TGTGCCAGTAACAGCGGGGGGGTGCAGACCCAGTACTTC. This encodes CASNSGGVQTQYF.

The table lists this clone with a count of one. The same CDR3 also results from other DNA sequences found in this sample. The rearrangement joins TRBV6-1 to TRBJ1-5; possible D gene TRBD1, 6 bases. V dropped 6 bases and J dropped 6 bases, with 18 bases sitting between them. CDR3 length: 15 amino acids. Germline CDR1 reads MNHNS; CDR2 reads SASEGT. DNA of the CDR3: TGTGCCAGCAGGACGGGGGGCGCGGTTAGTCAGCCCCAGCATTTT. It encodes CASRTGGAVSQPQHF.

The rearrangement links TRBV6-5 to TRBJ2-2; maybe TRBD1 (6 bases). Trimming pared 6 bases from V and 0 bases from J, leaving 11 bases between. Germline CDR1 and CDR2: MNHEY and SVGAGI. CDR3 length equals 15 residues. CDR3 nucleotides: TGTGCCAGCAGGGCCAGGGGCGCGAACACCGGGGAGCTGTTTTTT. It translates to CASRARGANTGELFF.

This clone has a handful of counts. The chain is built from TRBV4-3 and TRBJ1-1; D unclear. V dropped 0 bases and J dropped 3 bases, with 11 bases sitting between them. The CDR3 totals 15 residues. The germline V gene has CDR1 LGHNA and CDR2 YSLEER. CDR3 protein: CASSQDGEYDTEAFF. The CDR3 DNA is TGCGCCAGCAGCCAAGATGGGGAGTACGACACTGAAGCTTTCTTT.

The V gene is TRBV6-5, the J gene TRBJ2-7; 7 nucleotides match TRBD1. This CDR3 has 14 residues. The V gene end was trimmed by 6 bases and the J gene end by 3 bases; junction bases not matched to a gene: 8. Germline CDR1 reads MNHEY; CDR2 reads SVGAGI. DNA for the CDR3: TGTGCCAGCAGCAGACAGGGAAAGGGCTACGAGCAGTACTTC. The encoded protein is CASSRQGKGYEQYF.

The chain couples TRBV5-1 to TRBJ2-1, with 9 nucleotides matching TRBD1. The V and J ends lost 5 bases and 7 bases, in that order; junction bases with no gene match: 10. The CDR3 extends over 15 amino acids. Germline V lookup: CDR1 SGHRS, CDR2 YFSETQ. The CDR3 region has the DNA TGCGCCAGCAGGGAACAGGGGGCTTTAGGTAATGAGCAGTTCTTC. This encodes CASREQGALGNEQFF. Full variable domain (remainder filled in from reference TRBV5-1 and TRBJ2-1): KAGVTQTPRYLIKTRGQQVTLSCSPISGHRSVSWYQQTPGQGLQFLFEYFSETQRNKGNFPGRFSGRQFSNSRSEMNVSTLELGDSALYLCASREQGALGNEQFFGPGTRLTVL.

This clone has just a few counts. The V gene is TRBV7-9, the J gene TRBJ1-3; D possibly corresponds to TRBD1 (5 bases). Germline V gene sequence: CDR1 SEHNR, CDR2 FQNEAQ (reference sequence). This CDR3 has 11 amino acids. V lost 5 bases, J lost 10 bases, and 9 bases lay in between. CDR3 bases: TGTGCCAGCAGCCCCAAGGGGACCATATATTTT. Its protein is CASSPKGTIYF. Looking up the rest from reference TRBV7-9 and TRBJ1-3 gives the full variable domain: DTGVSQNPRHKITKRGQNVTFRCDPISEHNRLYWYRQTLGQGPEFLTYFQNEAQLEKSRLLSDRFSAERPKGSFSTLEIQRTEQGDSAMYLCASSPKGTIYFGEGSWLTVV.

The rearrangement uses TRBV19 and TRBJ1-1, with 8 bases lining up with TRBD1. The junction had 13 bases not matched to a gene; V was cut back by 6 bases and J by 1 base. Germline CDR1 reads LNHDA; CDR2 reads SQIVND (reference sequence). The CDR3 has 17 amino acids. The CDR3 region has the DNA TGTGCCAGTAGACCCTCCCTGGGACAGGATCCGAACACTGAAGCTTTCTTT. Translation: CASRPSLGQDPNTEAFF.

The chain carries TRBV6-5 and TRBJ2-1, with 9 bases matching TRBD2. Germline values: CDR1 MNHEY, CDR2 SVGAGI. The CDR3 sequence is 14 residues long. With V trimmed by 6 bases and J by 6 bases, 6 bases remained unmatched. DNA of the CDR3: TGTGCCAGCAGCACCGGGACTAGCTTCAATGAGCAGTTCTTC. Its protein product is CASSTGTSFNEQFF.

The chain combines TRBV18 with TRBJ2-7; D is possibly TRBD1 (5 bases). This CDR3 is 12 amino acids long. Germline V CDR1 and CDR2: KGHSH, LQKENI. With 5 bases removed from V and 5 bases from J, the gap between germline ends came to 10 bases. The CDR3 DNA follows: TGTGCCAGCTCAGACAGCATCCACGAGCAGTACTTC. Translation: CASSDSIHEQYF.

V and J are TRBV7-2 and TRBJ2-3; 7 nucleotides align to TRBD1. With 0 bases clipped from V and 2 bases from J, the junction kept 11 bases outside the gene matches. Germline V gene sequence: CDR1 SGHTA, CDR2 FQGNSA. The CDR3 contains 18 residues. The CDR3 reads CASSLAPRTGSHTDTQYF. DNA for the CDR3: TGTGCCAGCAGCTTAGCTCCTCGGACAGGAAGCCACACAGATACGCAGTATTTT. The whole variable domain, filled in from reference TRBV7-2 and TRBJ2-3, reads GAGVSQSPSNKVTEKGKDVELRCDPISGHTALYWYRQSLGQGLEFLIYFQGNSAPDKSGLPSDRFSAERTGGSVSTLTIQRTQQEDSAVYLCASSLAPRTGSHTDTQYFGPGTRLTVL.

This sequence joins TRBV6-5 and TRBJ1-3; 8 positions match TRBD1. V was clipped by 8 bases and J by 4 bases; unmatched bases: 10. Germline lookup yields CDR1 MNHEY and CDR2 SVGAGI. The CDR3 extends over 15 amino acids. The CDR3 spells CASGSGGAGGNTIYF. In DNA form, the CDR3 reads TGTGCCAGCGGATCAGGGGGCGCGGGAGGAAACACCATATATTTT.

The chain employs TRBV6-5 and TRBJ2-5; 8 bases match TRBD1. V trimming: 5 bases; J trimming: 5 bases; junction bases outside the gene matches: 7. Germline CDR1 MNHEY, CDR2 SVGAGI. The CDR3 has 14 residues. The CDR3 bases are TGTGCCAGCAGTCACGGACAGGGTCAGGAGACCCAGTACTTC. Translated: CASSHGQGQETQYF.

There are a few counts of this clone. A read error is the likely source, as a far larger clone sits one nucleotide away. In the same sample, other DNA sequences code for this CDR3. V and J are TRBV7-2 and TRBJ2-7; tentative D call: TRBD1 (6 bases). CDR1 and CDR2 from the germline V gene are SGHTA and FQGNSA. Trimming shortened V by 5 bases and J by 4 bases, and 18 bases separated the two germline ends. CDR3 length equals 15 residues. The CDR3 sequence: CASSQDLGGWYEQYF. The CDR3 coding sequence is TGTGCCAGCAGCCAAGATCTAGGGGGATGGTACGAGCAGTACTTC.

The chain combines TRBV19 with TRBJ1-1; D perhaps matches TRBD1 (6 bases). Germline loops: CDR1 LNHDA, CDR2 SQIVND (reference sequence). Trimming stripped 6 bases from V and 3 bases from J, with 23 bases between. This CDR3 spans 17 amino acids. The CDR3 bases are TGTGCCAGTAGGCCCCGCCCGGGACAAGGTCAAGACACTGAAGCTTTCTTT. Its translation is CASRPRPGQGQDTEAFF.